This TCR beta chain appears in the sequencing data of a study of post-analysis software for immune sequencing data (dated by TCRdb to 2015 to 2017). Regarding the study in general: Disease courses on record covered relapsing-remitting, secondary progressive and progressive-relapsing multiple sclerosis, though some patients had no subtype annotation. The patient repertoires were set against around eleven previously published healthy control repertoires from donors whose ages ranged from roughly 6 to 27 years. A subset of samples was prepared in parallel using single-end sample barcoding, then pooled and co-amplified after Illumina adapter ligation.

Notes on this clonotype: Its antigen is not yet known. Per-base quality was not reported, and no clone a single base away is much larger than it.

On the study overall, not on this receptor specifically: Multiple sclerosis patients had significantly lower normalized Chao1 diversity than controls, a result that suggests substantial peripheral T-cell clonal expansion. Roughly 5 TRBV segments, including TRBV5-6, TRBV5-1 and TRBV20-1, were significantly more frequent in patients than controls. Strong co-clustering of samples prepared in the same batch was shown by direct clustering with F measure, prompting a batch-effect correction. The multiple sclerosis patient group was slightly younger than the control group.

Library preparation used PCR. Sequencer: Illumina HiSeq 2500. Unique molecular identifiers were incorporated into TCR beta cDNA libraries to reduce PCR and sequencing biases. Some 500,000 cDNA molecules were obtained for every 1 to 10 million input T cells, so each molecule roughly corresponded to one T cell. The patient libraries were prepared and sequenced with the same protocol used for the earlier healthy control dataset. Samples belonging to the same batch were prepared together, multiplexed and sequenced on a shared HiSeq lane. Concerning the study's data processing: Raw barcoded reads were processed with MIGEC, discarding single-read molecular identifier groups before consensus assembly and CDR3 extraction. Clonotype tables were post-analysed with VDJtools, normalizing diversity by down-sampling all datasets to the smallest sample size. In repertoire overlap clustering, CDR3 amino acid sequences, but not nucleotide sequences, were matched to correct batch-related cross-sample contamination. The public reads were reanalyzed by TCRdb: fastp trimming at Q25, MiXCR alignment, in-frame beta chains only. Each record represents a unique CDR3 protein, reported with the most common genes and DNA among its rows. V and J calls and clone size were set by TCRdb, not the authors. The sample table holds a few hundred thousand distinct CDR3 sequences, of which approximately 46% were seen once. Clones ranked in the top ten supply 12% of the sample.

To demonstrate the VDJtools post-analysis software, TCR beta repertoires were profiled from the peripheral blood of about a dozen young patients with multiple sclerosis. The multiple sclerosis patients were children and adolescents ranging in age from roughly 6 to 15 years. CDR1 and CDR2 were assigned from the germline V gene (reference sequence) as LNHNV and YYDKDF. The CDR3 measures 13 amino acids from cysteine to phenylalanine. Of the read, only the CDR3 DNA is kept; its 39 bases are in frame from base 1. The junction carries 4 bases between V and J, which are trimmed by 1 base and 3 bases respectively.

Sample: blood. This clonotype was sampled from a girl between 5 and 17 years old with multiple sclerosis. This chain is built from TRBV15 and TRBJ2-1, with no confident D gene call. The base sequence is TGTGCCACCAGCAGAGTTCTCTACAATGAGCAGTTCTTC. It translates as CATSRVLYNEQFF.